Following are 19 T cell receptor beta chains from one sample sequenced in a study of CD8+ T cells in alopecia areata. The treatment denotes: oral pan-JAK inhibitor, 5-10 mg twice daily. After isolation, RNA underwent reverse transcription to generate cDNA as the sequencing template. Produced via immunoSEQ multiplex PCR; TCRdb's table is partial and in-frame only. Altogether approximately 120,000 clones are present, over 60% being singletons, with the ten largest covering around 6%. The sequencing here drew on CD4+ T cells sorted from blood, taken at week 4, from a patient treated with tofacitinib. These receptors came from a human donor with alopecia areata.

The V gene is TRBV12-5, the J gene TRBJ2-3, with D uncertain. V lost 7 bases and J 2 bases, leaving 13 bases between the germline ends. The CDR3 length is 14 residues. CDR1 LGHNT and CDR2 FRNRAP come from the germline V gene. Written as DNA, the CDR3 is TGTGCTAGTGCCCTAGATACTTTCACAGATACGCAGTATTTT. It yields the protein CASALDTFTDTQYF.

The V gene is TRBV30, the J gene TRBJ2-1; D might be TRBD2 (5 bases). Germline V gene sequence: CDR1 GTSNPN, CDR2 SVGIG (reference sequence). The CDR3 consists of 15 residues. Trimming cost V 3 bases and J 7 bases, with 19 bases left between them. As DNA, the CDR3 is TGTGCCTGGAGCGAGGGAGTAGCATCGAGGAATGAGCAGTTCTTC. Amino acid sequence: CAWSEGVASRNEQFF. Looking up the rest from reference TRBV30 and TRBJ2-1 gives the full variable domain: SQTIHQWPATLVQPVGSPLSLECTVEGTSNPNLYWYRQAAGRGLQLLFYSVGIGQISSEVPQNLSASRPQDRQFILSSKKLLLSDSGFYLCAWSEGVASRNEQFFGPGTRLTVL.

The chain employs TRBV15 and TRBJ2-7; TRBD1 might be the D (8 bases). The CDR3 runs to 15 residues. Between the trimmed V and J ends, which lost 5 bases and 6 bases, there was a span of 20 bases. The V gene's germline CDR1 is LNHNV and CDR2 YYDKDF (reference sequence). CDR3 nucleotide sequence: TGTGCCACCAGCTACCGGACAGGGAGGGTGGGCGAGCAGTACTTC. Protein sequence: CATSYRTGRVGEQYF.

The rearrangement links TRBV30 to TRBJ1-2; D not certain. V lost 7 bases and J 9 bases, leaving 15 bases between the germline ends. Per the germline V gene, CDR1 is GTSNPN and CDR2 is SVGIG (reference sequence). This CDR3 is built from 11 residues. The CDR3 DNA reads TGTGCCTCGAGCATCAGATATCGCTACACCTTC. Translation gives CASSIRYRYTF.

The CDR3 sequence is CASSYSTGGNTDTQYF. The DNA of the CDR3 is TGTGCCAGCAGTTACTCGACCGGGGGGAACACAGATACGCAGTATTTT. The rearrangement joins TRBV6-5 to TRBJ2-3; 7 bases are a match to TRBD2. V lost 0 bases, J lost 2 bases, and 5 bases stayed unmatched. The CDR3 contains 16 residues. Germline V gene data show CDR1 as MNHEY and CDR2 as SVGAGI.

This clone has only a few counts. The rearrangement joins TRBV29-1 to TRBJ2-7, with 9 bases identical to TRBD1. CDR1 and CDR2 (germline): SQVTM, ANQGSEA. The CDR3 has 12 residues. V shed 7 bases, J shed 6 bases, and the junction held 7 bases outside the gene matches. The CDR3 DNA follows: TGCAGCGCCACACCGACAGGGGGCGAGCAGTACTTC. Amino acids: CSATPTGGEQYF.

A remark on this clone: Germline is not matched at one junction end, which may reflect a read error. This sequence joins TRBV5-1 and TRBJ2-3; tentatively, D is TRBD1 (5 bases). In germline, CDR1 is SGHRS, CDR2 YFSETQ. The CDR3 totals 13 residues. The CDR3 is CASSLESQDTQYF. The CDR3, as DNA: TGCGCCAGCAGCTTGGAGTCACAGGATACGCAATATTTT.

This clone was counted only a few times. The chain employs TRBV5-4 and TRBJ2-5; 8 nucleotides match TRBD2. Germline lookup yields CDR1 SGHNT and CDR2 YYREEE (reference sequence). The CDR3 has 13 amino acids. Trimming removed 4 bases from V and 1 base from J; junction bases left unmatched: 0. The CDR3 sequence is CASSGTSQETQYF. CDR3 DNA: TGTGCCAGCAGCGGGACTAGCCAAGAGACCCAGTACTTC.

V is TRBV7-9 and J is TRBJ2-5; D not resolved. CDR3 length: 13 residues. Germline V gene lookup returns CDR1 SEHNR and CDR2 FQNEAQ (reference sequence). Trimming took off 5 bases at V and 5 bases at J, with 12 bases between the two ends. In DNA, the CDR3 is TGTGCCAGCAGCGCAAGTCCTGGGGAGACCCAGTACTTC. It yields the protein CASSASPGETQYF.

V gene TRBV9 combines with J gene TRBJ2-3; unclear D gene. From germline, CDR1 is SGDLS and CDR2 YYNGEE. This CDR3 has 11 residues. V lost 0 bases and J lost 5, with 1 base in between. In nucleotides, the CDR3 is TGTGCCAGCAGCGTAGGAGATACGCAGTATTTT. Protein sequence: CASSVGDTQYF.

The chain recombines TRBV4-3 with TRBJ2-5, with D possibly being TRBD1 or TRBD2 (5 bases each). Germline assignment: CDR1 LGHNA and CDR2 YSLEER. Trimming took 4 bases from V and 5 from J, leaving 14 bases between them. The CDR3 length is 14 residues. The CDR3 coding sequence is TGCGCCAGCAGCCCCCAGGGCGAGGGGGAGACCCAGTACTTC. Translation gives CASSPQGEGETQYF.

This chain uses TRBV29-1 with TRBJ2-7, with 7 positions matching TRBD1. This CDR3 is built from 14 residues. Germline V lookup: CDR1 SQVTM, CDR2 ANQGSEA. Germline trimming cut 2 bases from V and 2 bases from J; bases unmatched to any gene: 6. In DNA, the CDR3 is TGCAGCGTTGAAACCTTGACAGGGACCTACGAGCAGTACTTC. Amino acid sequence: CSVETLTGTYEQYF.

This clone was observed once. CDR3: CAWSRRIQETQYF. The DNA for the CDR3 is TGTGCCTGGAGCCGACGGATTCAAGAGACCCAGTACTTC. The V gene is TRBV30, the J gene TRBJ2-5; D is uncertain. The CDR3 has 13 residues. CDR1 and CDR2 (germline): GTSNPN, SVGIG (reference sequence). The ends were cut back, 3 bases at V and 2 bases at J, with 10 bases in the middle.

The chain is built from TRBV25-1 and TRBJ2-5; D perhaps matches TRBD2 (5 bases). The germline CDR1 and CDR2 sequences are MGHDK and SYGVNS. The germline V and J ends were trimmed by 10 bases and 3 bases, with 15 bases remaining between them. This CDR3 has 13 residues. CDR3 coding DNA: TGTGCCACCCGGAGGACTCGGGAAGAGACCCAGTACTTC. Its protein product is CATRRTREETQYF.

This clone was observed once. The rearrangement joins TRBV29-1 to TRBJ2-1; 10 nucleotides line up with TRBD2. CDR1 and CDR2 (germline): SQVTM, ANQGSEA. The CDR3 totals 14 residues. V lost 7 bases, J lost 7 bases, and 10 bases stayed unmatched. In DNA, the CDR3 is TGCAGCGCTGTAAGGACTAGCGGTTGGAATGAGCAGTTCTTC. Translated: CSAVRTSGWNEQFF.

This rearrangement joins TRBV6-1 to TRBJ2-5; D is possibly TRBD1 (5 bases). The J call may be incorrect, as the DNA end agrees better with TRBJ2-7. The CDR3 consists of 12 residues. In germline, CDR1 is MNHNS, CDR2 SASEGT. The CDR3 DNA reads TGTGCCTACCGACAGAACGCCTACGAGCAGTACTTC. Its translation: CAYRQNAYEQYF.

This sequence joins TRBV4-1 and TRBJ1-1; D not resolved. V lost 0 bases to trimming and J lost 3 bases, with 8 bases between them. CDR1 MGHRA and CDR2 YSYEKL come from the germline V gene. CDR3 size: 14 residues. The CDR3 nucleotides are TGCGCCAGCAGCCAAGAGTTCCGGGACACTGAAGCTTTCTTT. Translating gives CASSQEFRDTEAFF.

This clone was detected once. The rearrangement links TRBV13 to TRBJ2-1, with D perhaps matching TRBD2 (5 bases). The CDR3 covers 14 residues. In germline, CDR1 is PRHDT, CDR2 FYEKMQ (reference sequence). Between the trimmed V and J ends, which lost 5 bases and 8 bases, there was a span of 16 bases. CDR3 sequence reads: CASSPFGSRDEQFF. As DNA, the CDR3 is TGTGCCAGCAGCCCCTTTGGGAGTAGGGATGAGCAGTTCTTC.

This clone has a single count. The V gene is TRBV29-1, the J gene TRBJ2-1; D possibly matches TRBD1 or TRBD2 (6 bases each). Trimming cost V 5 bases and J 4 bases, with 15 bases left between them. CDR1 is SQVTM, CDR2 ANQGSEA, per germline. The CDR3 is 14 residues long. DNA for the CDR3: TGCAGCGTTCCCGGGGGCGCGGGATACAATGAGCAGTTCTTC. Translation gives CSVPGGAGYNEQFF.